This T cell receptor beta chain was identified during a study of blood T cell repertoires in COVID-19. On the study more broadly: Researchers got acute and convalescent COVID-19 samples from the United States, Italy and Spain.

Germline assignment: CDR1 LNHDA and CDR2 SQIVND (reference sequence). The CDR3 is made up of 14 amino acids. V dropped 2 bases and J dropped 0 bases, with 8 bases sitting between them. Grouping used clinical history reported by participants in a survey and questionnaire. The study counted Cohort 3 donors as recovered given two negative PCRs, clearance, or symptom resolution. Method: immunoSEQ multiplex PCR; TCRdb's copy keeps in-frame clones and lacks some. This sample has 350,000 to 450,000 clones, with around 89% found just once. V gene TRBV19 combines with J gene TRBJ2-7, with a possible D match to TRBD1 (5 bases). Material for sequencing was PBMCs or T cells enriched from blood (not recorded which). The origin of this receptor is a man under 40 who had recovered from COVID-19. CDR3 residues: CASSIQGDSYEQYF. As DNA, the CDR3 is TGTGCCAGTAGTATACAAGGGGACTCCTACGAGCAGTACTTC.